The 9 T cell receptor beta chains in this list originate from one sample, sequenced in a study of T cells in Graves' hyperthyroidism and ophthalmopathy. RNA transcripts served as the template for amplifying TCR beta CDR3 regions. The HTBI primer set served for first-round RT-PCR of the TCR CDR3. In TCRdb, the multiplex PCR reads were re-called with MiXCR into one record per CDR3 protein. Of hundreds of thousands of distinct CDR3 sequences in the sample, 16% were seen once. Sequencing was carried out using blood. Receptors were obtained from a woman under 30 with Graves' hyperthyroidism.

The gene calls are TRBV5-5 and TRBJ2-3, with D uncertain. The CDR3 runs 12 residues. V was pared by 4 bases and J by 5 bases, with 8 bases between. Germline V gene sequence: CDR1 SGHKS, CDR2 YYEKEE (reference sequence). CDR3 region: CASSPWLDTQYF. CDR3 sequence (DNA): TGTGCCAGCAGCCCTTGGTTAGATACGCAGTATTTT.

This clonotype was found a few times. The chain joins TRBV28 to TRBJ2-2; weak D call: TRBD2 (5 bases). Trimming removed 8 bases at V and 7 bases at J, with 17 bases between. CDR1 and CDR2 (germline): MDHEN, SYDVKM. The CDR3 is made up of 14 amino acids. CDR3 bases: TGTGCCAGCGCAGGACTGCCCTTAGGCGGGGAGCTGTTTTTT. Its translation: CASAGLPLGGELFF.

The sample holds a few counts of this clonotype. CDR3 sequence reads: CATSDSRQGAGYGYTF. The CDR3 DNA is TGTGCCACCAGTGATTCCCGACAGGGGGCTGGCTATGGCTACACCTTC. The chain is built from TRBV24-1 and TRBJ1-2; TRBD1 matches 10 bases. This CDR3 comprises 16 residues. After removal of 2 bases from V and 4 bases from J, the junction contained 6 bases not matched to a gene. Germline CDR1 is KGHDR and CDR2 is SFDVKD.

This clonotype has at least ten counts. The chain links TRBV3-1 to TRBJ2-5, with D possibly being TRBD2 (6 bases). Germline CDR1 reads LGHDT; CDR2 reads YNNKEL (reference sequence). The CDR3 covers 15 residues. V lost 0 bases to trimming and J lost 5 bases, with 13 bases between them. Written as DNA, the CDR3 is TGTGCCAGCAGCCAAGACACGACTAGGTCGGAGACCCAGTACTTC. It encodes CASSQDTTRSETQYF.

This clonotype was seen at least ten times. The chain carries TRBV7-2 and TRBJ2-3; the match to TRBD2 covers 10 bases. V shed 6 bases, J shed 2 bases, and the junction held 8 bases outside the gene matches. Germline V gives CDR1 SGHTA, CDR2 FQGNSA. The CDR3 covers 16 residues. The CDR3 bases are TGTGCCAGCAGTGGGGGTAGCGGGGGGTTCACAGATACGCAGTATTTT. Amino acids: CASSGGSGGFTDTQYF. Full variable domain (remainder filled in from reference TRBV7-2 and TRBJ2-3): GAGVSQSPSNKVTEKGKDVELRCDPISGHTALYWYRQSLGQGLEFLIYFQGNSAPDKSGLPSDRFSAERTGGSVSTLTIQRTQQEDSAVYLCASSGGSGGFTDTQYFGPGTRLTVL.

This clonotype was seen a handful of times. The rearrangement uses TRBV7-2 and TRBJ2-1; 13 positions agree with TRBD2. Germline CDR1 is SGHTA and CDR2 is FQGNSA. Germline trimming cut 10 bases from V and 7 bases from J; bases unmatched to any gene: 7. This CDR3 has 14 residues. In nucleotides, the CDR3 is TGTGCCACAACTAGGACTAGCGGGGGTAATGAGCAGTTCTTC. Its translation is CATTRTSGGNEQFF.

This clonotype was found many times. In DNA form, the CDR3 reads TGTGCCAGCTCAACCGGGACTATCGGCACAGATACGCAGTATTTT. This gives the protein CASSTGTIGTDTQYF. The chain combines TRBV18 with TRBJ2-3; 7 nucleotides match TRBD2. Looked up from germline, CDR1 is KGHSH and CDR2 is LQKENI. CDR3 length: 15 residues. V lost 5 bases to trimming and J lost 1 base; unmatched junction nucleotides: 6.

Ten or more counts support this clonotype. The CDR3 is CASSLVGAGRSNQPQHF. In nucleotides, the CDR3 is TGTGCCAGCAGCTTAGTGGGAGCTGGACGCAGCAATCAGCCCCAGCATTTT. This chain connects TRBV7-9 to TRBJ1-5; D is ambiguous. Germline V gives CDR1 SEHNR, CDR2 FQNEAQ (reference sequence). With 1 base removed from V and 1 base from J, the gap between germline ends came to 14 bases. The CDR3 runs to 17 residues.

The V and J genes are TRBV20-1 and TRBJ1-4; perhaps TRBD1 as D (5 bases). The V end lost 3 bases, the J end lost 7 bases, and 24 bases lay between the germline ends. Germline V lookup: CDR1 DFQATT, CDR2 SNEGSKA (reference sequence). The CDR3 sequence is 17 residues long. This CDR3 reads CSASKSGGWGLPEKLFF. The CDR3 nucleotides are TGCAGTGCTAGCAAGTCCGGGGGATGGGGTCTTCCTGAAAAACTGTTTTTT.